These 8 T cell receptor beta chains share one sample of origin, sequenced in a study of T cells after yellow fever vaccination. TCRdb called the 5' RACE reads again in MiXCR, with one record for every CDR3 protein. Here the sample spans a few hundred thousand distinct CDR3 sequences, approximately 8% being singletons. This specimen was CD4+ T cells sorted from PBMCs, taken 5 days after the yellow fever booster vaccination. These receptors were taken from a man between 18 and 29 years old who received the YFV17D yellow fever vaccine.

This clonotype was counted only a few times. CDR3 nucleotides: TGCGCCAGCAGCCAAGCACTAGCGGGGAACAACGAGCAGTACTTC. It translates to CASSQALAGNNEQYF. The rearrangement joins TRBV4-3 to TRBJ2-7; 10 bases are shared with TRBD2. The germline gives CDR1 LGHNA, CDR2 YSLEER. After removal of 1 base from V and 5 bases from J, the junction contained 5 bases not matched to a gene. The CDR3 is made up of 15 amino acids.

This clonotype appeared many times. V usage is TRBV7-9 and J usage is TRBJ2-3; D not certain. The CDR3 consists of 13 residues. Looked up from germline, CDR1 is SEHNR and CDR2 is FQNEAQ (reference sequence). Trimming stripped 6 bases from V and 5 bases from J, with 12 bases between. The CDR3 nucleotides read TGTGCCAGCAGTACCACTGGTTTAGATACGCAGTATTTT. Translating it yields CASSTTGLDTQYF.

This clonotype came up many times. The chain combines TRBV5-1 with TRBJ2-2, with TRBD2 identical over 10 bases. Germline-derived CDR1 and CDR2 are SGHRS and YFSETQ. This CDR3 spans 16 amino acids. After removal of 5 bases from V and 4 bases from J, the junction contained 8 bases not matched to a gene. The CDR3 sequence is CASRSTSGVSTGELFF. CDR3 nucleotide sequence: TGCGCCAGCAGATCTACTAGCGGGGTTAGCACCGGGGAGCTGTTTTTT.

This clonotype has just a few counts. The CDR3 spells CASSLAGGASYNEQFF. In DNA form, the CDR3 reads TGTGCCAGCAGCTTAGCCGGGGGGGCCTCCTACAATGAGCAGTTCTTC. The chain employs TRBV7-6 and TRBJ2-1; 8 nucleotides agree with TRBD2. V lost 0 bases and J lost 0; bases outside the gene matches: 1. Germline loops: CDR1 SGHVS, CDR2 FNYEAQ. This CDR3 contains 16 residues.

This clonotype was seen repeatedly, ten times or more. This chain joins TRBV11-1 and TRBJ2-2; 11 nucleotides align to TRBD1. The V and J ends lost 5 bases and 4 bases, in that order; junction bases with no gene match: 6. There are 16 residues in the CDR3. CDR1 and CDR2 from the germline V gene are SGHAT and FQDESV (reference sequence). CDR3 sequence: CASSPGQGASTGELFF. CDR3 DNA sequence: TGTGCCAGCAGCCCTGGACAGGGGGCTAGCACCGGGGAGCTGTTTTTT.

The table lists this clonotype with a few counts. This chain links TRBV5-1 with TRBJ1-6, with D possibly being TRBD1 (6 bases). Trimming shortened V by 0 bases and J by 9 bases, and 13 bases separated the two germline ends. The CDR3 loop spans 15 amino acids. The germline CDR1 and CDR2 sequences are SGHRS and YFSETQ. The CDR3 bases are TGCGCCAGCAGCTTGGACAGGGCGAAGAGTTCACCCCTCCACTTT. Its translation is CASSLDRAKSSPLHF.

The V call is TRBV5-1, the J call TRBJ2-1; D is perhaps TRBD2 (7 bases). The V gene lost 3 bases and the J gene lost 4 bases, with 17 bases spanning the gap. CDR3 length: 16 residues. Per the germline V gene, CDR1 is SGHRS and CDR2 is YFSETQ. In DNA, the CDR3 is TGCGCCAGCAGCTACTCTGCGGGGGCGATATACAATGAGCAGTTCTTC. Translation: CASSYSAGAIYNEQFF.

CDR3 sequence: CASSLGPAGEAGELFF. The CDR3 nucleotides are TGCGCCAGCAGCTTGGGTCCAGCGGGGGAGGCCGGGGAGCTGTTTTTT. This chain uses TRBV5-1 with TRBJ2-2, with TRBD2 identical over 8 bases. Germline V gene sequence: CDR1 SGHRS, CDR2 YFSETQ. The CDR3 loop spans 16 amino acids. With 0 bases clipped from V and 6 bases from J, the junction kept 7 bases outside the gene matches.